These 20 T cell receptor beta chains originate from one sample sequenced in a study of neurological immune-mediated disorders. One entry per CDR3 protein, called by TCRdb with MiXCR from the 5' RACE reads. Among approximately 21,000 distinct CDR3 sequences listed, approximately 5.9% were seen once. The sequenced material came from CD8+ T cells from blood. The receptors originated from a man between 18 and 35 years old in good health.

This clonotype was found many times. The chain uses TRBV5-1 and TRBJ1-2; D unresolved. CDR1 and CDR2 (germline): SGHRS, YFSETQ. V was cut by 1 base and J by 2 bases, with 15 bases left in between. The CDR3 length is 16 residues. The CDR3 coding sequence is TGCGCCAGCAGCTTGTTCGCACCACCTGGGAACTATGGCTACACCTTC. Amino acids: CASSLFAPPGNYGYTF.

The table lists this clonotype with many counts. This chain connects TRBV7-9 to TRBJ2-1, with TRBD2 as a possible D gene (5 bases). CDR1 and CDR2 (germline): SEHNR, FQNEAQ (reference sequence). This CDR3 has 15 residues. V was shortened by 0 bases and J by 0 bases, with 6 bases between the two germline ends. CDR3 nucleotide sequence: TGTGCCAGCAGCTTAGCGGGGAGCTCCTACAATGAGCAGTTCTTC. Protein sequence: CASSLAGSSYNEQFF.

This clonotype was seen many times. This chain links TRBV12-3 or TRBV12-4 with TRBJ2-7; D gene unclear. The CDR3 has 16 amino acids. V was clipped by 4 bases and J by 2 bases, with 18 bases between them. The CDR3 bases are TGTGCCAGCAGTTCCCCGGACCGTCTTCTTACCTACGAGCAGTACTTC. Translation: CASSSPDRLLTYEQYF.

This clonotype has a count of ten or more. Here the CDR3 reads CASSLGRFSNQPQHF. DNA for the CDR3: TGTGCCAGCAGCTTGGGTCGCTTTAGCAATCAGCCCCAGCATTTT. The chain joins TRBV5-5 to TRBJ1-5; D unclear. The V and J ends lost 0 bases and 0 bases respectively, with 7 bases between them. Germline CDR1 is SGHKS and CDR2 is YYEKEE (reference sequence). The CDR3 consists of 15 residues.

This clonotype was seen many times. CDR3 in DNA: TGTGCCAGCAGTTTATCGGGCCCCGGTGAAGCTTTCTTT. Protein: CASSLSGPGEAFF. The gene calls are TRBV28 and TRBJ1-1; D unclear. This CDR3 has 13 residues. Trimming took off 1 base at V and 7 bases at J, with 10 bases between the two ends. Germline assignment: CDR1 MDHEN and CDR2 SYDVKM.

This clonotype was counted ten times or more. The chain links TRBV5-1 to TRBJ2-7, with TRBD2 matching over 9 bases. CDR1 and CDR2 from the germline V gene are SGHRS and YFSETQ. With V trimmed by 4 bases and J by 2 bases, 7 bases remained unmatched. The length of the CDR3 is 15 residues. In DNA form, the CDR3 reads TGCGCCAGCAGCGTTAGCGGGGGCCACACCTACGAGCAGTACTTC. Protein sequence: CASSVSGGHTYEQYF. The entire variable domain, with the rest obtained from reference TRBV5-1 and TRBJ2-7, is as follows: KAGVTQTPRYLIKTRGQQVTLSCSPISGHRSVSWYQQTPGQGLQFLFEYFSETQRNKGNFPGRFSGRQFSNSRSEMNVSTLELGDSALYLCASSVSGGHTYEQYFGPGTRLTVT.

This clonotype was observed at least ten times. V usage is TRBV14 and J usage is TRBJ1-1; D not certain. The germline V and J ends were trimmed by 9 bases and 2 bases, with 10 bases remaining between them. CDR1 is SGHDN and CDR2 is FVKESK in the germline V gene. The CDR3 contains 12 residues. CDR3 bases: TGTGCCAGTTCCGGTCTTAACACTGAAGCTTTCTTT. Its translation: CASSGLNTEAFF. The full variable domain, its missing parts supplied by reference TRBV14 and TRBJ1-1, is EAGVTQFPSHSVIEKGQTVTLRCDPISGHDNLYWYRRVMGKEIKFLLHFVKESKQDESGMPNNRFLAERTGGTYSTLKVQPAELEDSGVYFCASSGLNTEAFFGQGTRLTVV.

This chain links TRBV15 with TRBJ1-1; possibly TRBD1 for D (6 bases). V was cut by 3 bases and J by 1 base, with 15 bases left in between. The V gene's germline CDR1 is LNHNV and CDR2 YYDKDF (reference sequence). This CDR3 region has 16 residues. CDR3 residues: CATSSGYRDQNTEAFF. DNA for the CDR3: TGTGCCACCAGCAGCGGATACAGGGACCAGAACACTGAAGCTTTCTTT.

Many counts were recorded for this clonotype. The gene calls are TRBV20-1 and TRBJ2-5; weak D call: TRBD2 (6 bases). Trimming cost V 4 bases and J 9 bases, with 15 bases left between them. The CDR3 is made up of 12 amino acids. CDR1 is DFQATT and CDR2 is SNEGSKA in the germline V gene (reference sequence). The DNA of the CDR3 is TGCAGTGCTACCGTGGACGGAGGGGCCCAGTACTTC. This translates into CSATVDGGAQYF.

In this sample, this clonotype turned up many times. V gene TRBV11-2 combines with J gene TRBJ2-5; possibly TRBD2 for D (6 bases). Trimming took 6 bases from V and 5 from J, leaving 31 bases between them. There are 19 residues in the CDR3. CDR1 is SGHAT, CDR2 FQNNGV, per germline. The CDR3 region has the DNA TGTGCCAGCAGTCTTATTGATCGTAAACCGGTGGGACTGGGGGAGACCCAGTACTTC. Translating it yields CASSLIDRKPVGLGETQYF. The full variable domain, rest sourced from reference TRBV11-2 and TRBJ2-5, is EAGVAQSPRYKIIEKRQSVAFWCNPISGHATLYWYQQILGQGPKLLIQFQNNGVVDDSQLPKDRFSAERLKGVDSTLKIQPAKLEDSAVYLCASSLIDRKPVGLGETQYFGPGTRLLVL.

This clonotype was counted many times. The chain carries TRBV6-5 and TRBJ2-7; 9 nucleotides match TRBD1. The CDR3 is made up of 14 amino acids. Trimming removed 6 bases from V and 5 bases from J; junction bases left unmatched: 8. The V gene's germline CDR1 is MNHEY and CDR2 SVGAGI. The CDR3 reads CASRPTGGKDEQYF. CDR3 sequence (DNA): TGTGCCAGCAGACCGACAGGGGGTAAAGACGAGCAGTACTTC.

This clonotype was counted many times. The rearrangement joins TRBV9 to TRBJ2-5, with a possible D match to TRBD2 (5 bases). Germline V gene sequence: CDR1 SGDLS, CDR2 YYNGEE. The ends were cut back, 3 bases at V and 7 bases at J, with 16 bases in the middle. The length of the CDR3 is 14 residues. DNA of the CDR3: TGTGCCAGCAGCGCCGCGGGCGGCACGGGGACCCAGTACTTC. Encoded protein: CASSAAGGTGTQYF.

This clonotype was seen at least ten times. The J gene is TRBJ2-1, the V gene TRBV20-1, with D perhaps TRBD1 (5 bases). Trimming removed 3 bases from V and 0 bases from J, with 9 bases in between. This CDR3 is built from 14 residues. Germline lookup yields CDR1 DFQATT and CDR2 SNEGSKA (reference sequence). The CDR3 sequence: CSASIQGSYNEQFF. DNA for the CDR3: TGCAGTGCTAGCATCCAGGGCTCCTACAATGAGCAGTTCTTC.

This clonotype was found many times. The gene calls are TRBV20-1 and TRBJ2-3; D is uncertain. This CDR3 has 15 amino acids. Germline V gene data show CDR1 as DFQATT and CDR2 as SNEGSKA (reference sequence). The germline V and J ends were trimmed by 0 bases and 1 base, with 11 bases remaining between them. CDR3 in amino acids: CSARESVGRTDTQYF. The DNA for the CDR3 is TGCAGTGCTAGAGAATCCGTAGGGCGCACAGATACGCAGTATTTT.

This clonotype appeared many times. The rearrangement links TRBV20-1 to TRBJ2-5, with D possibly TRBD2 on 6 matching bases. V was pared by 0 bases and J by 3 bases, with 11 bases between. This CDR3 has 14 residues. Germline lookup yields CDR1 DFQATT and CDR2 SNEGSKA (reference sequence). This CDR3 is CSARDIGGEETQYF. The CDR3 coding sequence is TGCAGTGCTAGAGATATCGGGGGAGAAGAGACCCAGTACTTC.

This clonotype has at least ten counts. The chain has TRBV6-5 and TRBJ2-1; 10 bases agree with TRBD2. The trim removed 2 bases at V and 9 bases at J, leaving 7 bases unmatched. This CDR3 region has 15 residues. In germline, CDR1 is MNHEY, CDR2 SVGAGI. The CDR3 DNA follows: TGTGCCAGCAGTTACCGCCAGCGGGGGGGCTTTGAGCAGTTCTTC. Translating gives CASSYRQRGGFEQFF.

This clonotype appeared many times. The rearrangement uses TRBV5-6 and TRBJ2-7; 9 bases are shared with TRBD1. CDR1 and CDR2 from the germline V gene are SGHDT and YYEEEE. After removal of 5 bases from V and 2 bases from J, the junction contained 8 bases not matched to a gene. CDR3 length: 15 amino acids. This CDR3 reads CASRTRDREAYEQYF. DNA for the CDR3: TGTGCCAGCAGAACCCGGGACAGGGAGGCCTACGAGCAGTACTTC.

This clonotype has ten or more counts. This chain links TRBV6-2 or TRBV6-3 with TRBJ2-1; 8 bases align to TRBD2. J gave up 6 bases and V 1 base, and 14 bases lay outside the gene matches. Looked up from germline, CDR1 is MNHEY and CDR2 is SVGEGT. The CDR3 contains 18 residues. The CDR3 DNA follows: TGTGCCAGCAGTTACTTCTTGGCTAGCGGGCCCCCCCCCAATGAGCAGTTCTTC. Amino acids: CASSYFLASGPPPNEQFF.

This clonotype was picked up many times. The chain couples TRBV4-1 to TRBJ2-7; D is possibly TRBD1 (5 bases). V was pared by 0 bases and J by 5 bases, with 8 bases between. CDR3 size: 13 residues. Germline lookup yields CDR1 MGHRA and CDR2 YSYEKL. The CDR3 loop reads CASSQDAGNEQYF. The CDR3 bases are TGCGCCAGCAGCCAAGATGCAGGGAACGAGCAGTACTTC.

This clonotype occurred many times. The chain recombines TRBV7-9 with TRBJ1-4; unclear D gene. CDR1 SEHNR and CDR2 FQNEAQ come from the germline V gene (reference sequence). This CDR3 comprises 13 residues. Deletions cut 5 bases from V and 7 bases from J, with 11 bases between. CDR3 protein: CASSRGFGEKLFF. CDR3 DNA: TGTGCCAGCAGCCGAGGCTTTGGTGAAAAACTGTTTTTT.